This T cell receptor beta chain was captured in a study of Tregs in tolerant kidney transplant recipients. V gave up 3 bases and J gave up 8 bases; unmatched junction bases: 8. The CDR3 totals 15 residues. Germline CDR1 is SGHNT and CDR2 is YYREEE (reference sequence). Study observations and caveats: The small number of patients limits these findings pending further validation.

TCRdb keeps only in-frame clones here, not all; method: immunoSEQ multiplex PCR. The sample carries approximately 98,000 clones, roughly 90% recorded once. Unstimulated regulatory T cells (CD4+CD25+CD127-), CD4+CD25- non-regulatory cells, CD4 and CD8 cells were FACS-sorted from thawed PBMCs. Points on this clone: Its antigen is currently unknown.

This specimen consisted of CD4+ T cells from blood, obtained before the transplant. This chain connects TRBV5-4 to TRBJ1-2, with TRBD1 identical over 12 bases. This receptor was obtained from a human donor who received a combined kidney and bone marrow transplant. CDR3 nucleotide sequence: TGTGCCAGCAGCTGGAGCTCTGGGACAGGGGGCGGCTACACCTTC. Encoded protein: CASSWSSGTGGGYTF. The full variable domain, rest sourced from reference TRBV5-4 and TRBJ1-2, is ETGVTQSPTHLIKTRGQQVTLRCSSQSGHNTVSWYQQALGQGPQFIFQYYREEENGRGNFPPRFSGLQFPNYSSELNVNALELDDSALYLCASSWSSGTGGGYTFGSGTRLTVV.